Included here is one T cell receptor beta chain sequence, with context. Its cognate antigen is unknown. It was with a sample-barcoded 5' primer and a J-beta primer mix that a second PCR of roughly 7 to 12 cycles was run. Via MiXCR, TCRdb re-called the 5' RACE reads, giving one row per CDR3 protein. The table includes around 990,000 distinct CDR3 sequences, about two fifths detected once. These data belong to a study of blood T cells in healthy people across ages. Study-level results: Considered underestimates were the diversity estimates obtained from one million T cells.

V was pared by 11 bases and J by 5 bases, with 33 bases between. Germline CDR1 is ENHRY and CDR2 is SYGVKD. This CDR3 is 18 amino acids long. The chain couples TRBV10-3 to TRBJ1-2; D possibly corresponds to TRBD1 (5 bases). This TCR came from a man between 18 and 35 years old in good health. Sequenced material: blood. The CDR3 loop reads CAASESQGRSRAGYGYTF. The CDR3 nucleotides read TGTGCCGCCAGTGAGTCGCAGGGAAGATCTAGGGCGGGTTATGGCTACACCTTC.